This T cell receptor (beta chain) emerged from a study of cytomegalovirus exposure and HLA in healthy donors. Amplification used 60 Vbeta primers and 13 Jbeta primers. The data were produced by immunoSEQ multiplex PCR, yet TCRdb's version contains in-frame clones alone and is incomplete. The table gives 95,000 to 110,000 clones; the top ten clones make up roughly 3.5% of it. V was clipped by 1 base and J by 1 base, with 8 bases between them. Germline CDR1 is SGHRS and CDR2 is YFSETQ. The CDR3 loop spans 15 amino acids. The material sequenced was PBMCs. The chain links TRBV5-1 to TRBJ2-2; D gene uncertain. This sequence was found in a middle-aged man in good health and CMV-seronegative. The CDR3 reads CASSLNSWNTGELFF. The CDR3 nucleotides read TGCGCCAGCAGCTTGAACTCCTGGAACACCGGGGAGCTGTTTTTT.